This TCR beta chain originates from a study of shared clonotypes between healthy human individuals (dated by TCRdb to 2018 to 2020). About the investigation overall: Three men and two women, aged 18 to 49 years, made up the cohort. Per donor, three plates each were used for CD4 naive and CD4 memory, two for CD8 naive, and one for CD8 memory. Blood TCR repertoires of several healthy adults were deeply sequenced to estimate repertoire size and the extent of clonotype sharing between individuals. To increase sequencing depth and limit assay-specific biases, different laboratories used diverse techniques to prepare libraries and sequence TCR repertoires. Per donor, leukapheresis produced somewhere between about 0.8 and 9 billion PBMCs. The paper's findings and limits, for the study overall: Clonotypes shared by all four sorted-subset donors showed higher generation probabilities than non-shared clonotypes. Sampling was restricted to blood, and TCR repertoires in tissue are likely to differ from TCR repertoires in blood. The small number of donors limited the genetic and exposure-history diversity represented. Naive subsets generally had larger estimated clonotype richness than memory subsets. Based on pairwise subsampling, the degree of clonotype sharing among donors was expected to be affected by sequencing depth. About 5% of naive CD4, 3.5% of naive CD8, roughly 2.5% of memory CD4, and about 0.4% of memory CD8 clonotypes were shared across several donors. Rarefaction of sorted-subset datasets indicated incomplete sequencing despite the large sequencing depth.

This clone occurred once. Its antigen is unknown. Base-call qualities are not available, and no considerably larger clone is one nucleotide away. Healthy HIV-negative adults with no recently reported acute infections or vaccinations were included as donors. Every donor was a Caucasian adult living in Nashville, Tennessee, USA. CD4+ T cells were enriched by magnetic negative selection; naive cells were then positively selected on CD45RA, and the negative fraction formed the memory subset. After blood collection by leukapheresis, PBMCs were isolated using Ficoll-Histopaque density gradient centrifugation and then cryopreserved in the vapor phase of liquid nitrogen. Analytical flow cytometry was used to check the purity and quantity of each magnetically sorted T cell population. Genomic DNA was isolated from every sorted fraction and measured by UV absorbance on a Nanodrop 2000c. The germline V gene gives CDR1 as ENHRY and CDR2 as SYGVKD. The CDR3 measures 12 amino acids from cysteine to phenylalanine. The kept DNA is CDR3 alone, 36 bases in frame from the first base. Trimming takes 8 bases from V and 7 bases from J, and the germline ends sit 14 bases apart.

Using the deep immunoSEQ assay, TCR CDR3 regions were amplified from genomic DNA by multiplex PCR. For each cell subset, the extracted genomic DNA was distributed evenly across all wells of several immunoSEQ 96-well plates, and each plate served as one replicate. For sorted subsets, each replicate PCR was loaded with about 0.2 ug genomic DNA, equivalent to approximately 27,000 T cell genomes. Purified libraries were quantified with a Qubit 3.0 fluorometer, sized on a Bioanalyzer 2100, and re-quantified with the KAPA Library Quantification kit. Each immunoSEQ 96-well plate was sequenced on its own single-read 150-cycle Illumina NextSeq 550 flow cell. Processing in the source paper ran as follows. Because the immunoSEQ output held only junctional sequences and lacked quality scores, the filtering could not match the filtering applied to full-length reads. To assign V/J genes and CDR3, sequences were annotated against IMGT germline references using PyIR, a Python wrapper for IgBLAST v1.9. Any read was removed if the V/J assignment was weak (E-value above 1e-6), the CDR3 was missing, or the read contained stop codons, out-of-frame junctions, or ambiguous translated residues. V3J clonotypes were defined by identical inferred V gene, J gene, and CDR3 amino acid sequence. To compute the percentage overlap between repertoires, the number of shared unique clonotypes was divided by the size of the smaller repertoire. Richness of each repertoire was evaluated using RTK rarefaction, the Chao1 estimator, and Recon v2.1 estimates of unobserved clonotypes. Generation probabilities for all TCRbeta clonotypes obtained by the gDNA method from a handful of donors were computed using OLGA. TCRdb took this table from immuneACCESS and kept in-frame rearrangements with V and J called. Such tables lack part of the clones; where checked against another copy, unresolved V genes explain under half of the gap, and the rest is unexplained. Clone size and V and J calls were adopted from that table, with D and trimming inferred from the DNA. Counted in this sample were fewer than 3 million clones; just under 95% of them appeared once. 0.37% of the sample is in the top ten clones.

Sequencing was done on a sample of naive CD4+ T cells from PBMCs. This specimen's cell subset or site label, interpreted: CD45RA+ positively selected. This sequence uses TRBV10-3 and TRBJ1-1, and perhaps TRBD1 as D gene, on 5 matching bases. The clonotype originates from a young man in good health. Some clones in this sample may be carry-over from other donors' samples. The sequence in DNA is TGTGCCATCGGGGGGGACGGATATGAAGCTTTCTTT. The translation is CAIGGDGYEAFF.